Listed here are 4 T cell receptor beta chains from one sample, sequenced in a study of memory CD4+ T cells and cytomegalovirus serostatus. The data were produced by immunoSEQ multiplex PCR, yet TCRdb's version contains in-frame clones alone and is incomplete. Among about 96,000 clones listed, 75% to 85% were seen once. Single viable CD3+CD4+CD8-CD45RO+ cells were sorted as the memory CD4+ T cells. The sequenced sample consisted of memory CD4+ T cells from blood. These receptors came from an adult in good health and CMV-seropositive.

The J gene is TRBJ2-4, the V gene TRBV7-2; the D gene could be TRBD1 or TRBD2 (6 bases each). Germline V gene sequence: CDR1 SGHTA, CDR2 FQGNSA. Trimming cost V 1 base and J 3 bases, with 16 bases left between them. The CDR3 is 17 residues long. The DNA for the CDR3 is TGTGCCAGCAGCTTAGTTGTGGGGGGCTTCGGCAAAAACATTCAGTACTTC. Residues: CASSLVVGGFGKNIQYF.

The chain couples TRBV9 to TRBJ1-3; D uncertain. Germline loops: CDR1 SGDLS, CDR2 YYNGEE. The V and J ends lost 2 bases and 0 bases respectively, with 12 bases between them. The CDR3 has 16 residues. The chain's CDR3 is CASSVNGLISGNTIYF. As DNA, the CDR3 is TGTGCCAGCAGCGTGAACGGCTTAATCTCTGGAAACACCATATATTTT.

The chain uses TRBV5-1 and TRBJ2-1; TRBD2 is a possible D gene (6 bases). From germline, CDR1 is SGHRS and CDR2 YFSETQ. The CDR3 is 15 amino acids. The V gene lost 0 bases and the J gene lost 5 bases, with 12 bases spanning the gap. The CDR3 region has the DNA TGCGCCAGCAGCTTGGGACTAGTAGGGCACAATGAGCAGTTCTTC. Translating gives CASSLGLVGHNEQFF.

The CDR3, as DNA: TGCAGCGGGGGGGTTTGGGGTGAAAAACTGTTTTTT. Translated, it gives CSGGVWGEKLFF. J is TRBJ1-4 and V is TRBV29-1; maybe TRBD1 (5 bases). The V and J ends lost 7 bases and 7 bases respectively, with 13 bases between them. Germline CDR1 and CDR2: SQVTM and ANQGSEA. The CDR3 extends over 12 amino acids.